This T cell receptor beta chain comes out of a study of blood T cell repertoires in COVID-19. Study information: T cells, B-cell-depleted T cells, or PBMCs provided the cDNA or gDNA that served as material.

In the original processing: Amplification from reference gene primers served as the basis for estimated nucleated cell counts. Only in-frame clones appear in the TCRdb table, and some are missing; sequencing was by immunoSEQ multiplex PCR. V and J calls and clone size come straight from that table; D and trimming were deduced from the DNA. The sample includes 150,000 to 200,000 clones, approximately 86% of them seen just once. Germline V gene lookup returns CDR1 SNHLY and CDR2 FYNNEI. The V and J ends lost 2 bases and 7 bases respectively, with 14 bases between them. This CDR3 is 14 amino acids long.

This rearrangement joins TRBV2 to TRBJ1-2; D is ambiguous. The material sequenced was peripheral blood. The TCR comes from a man aged 18 to 35 with acute or convalescent COVID-19. CDR3 bases: TGTGCCAGCAGTGAAATGGGTGCCGGGAGTGGCTACACCTTC. This encodes CASSEMGAGSGYTF.